This entry lists 6 T cell receptor beta chains sequenced from one sample in a study of T cell responses to AZD1222 COVID-19 vaccine. TCRdb's table, derived via immunoSEQ multiplex PCR, lists solely in-frame clones and lacks some. The repertoire holds some 190,000 clones, with 85% to 95% as singletons. The sample in question was peripheral blood, obtained on day 0 of AZD1222 vaccination. Receptor source: an adult in good health.

The chain employs TRBV6-4 and TRBJ2-1, with 9 bases aligning to TRBD2. The CDR3 spans 17 residues. CDR1 and CDR2 (germline): MRHNA, SNTAGT. After removal of 5 bases from V and 0 bases from J, the junction contained 8 bases not matched to a gene. The CDR3 bases are TGTGCCAGCAGTCGGGGGACTAGCTGGGGCTCCTACAATGAGCAGTTCTTC. Translation: CASSRGTSWGSYNEQFF.

V and J are TRBV6-6 and TRBJ1-2; D is possibly TRBD1 (5 bases). The V end was cut by 6 bases, the J end by 4 bases, with 18 bases between. The CDR3 is 15 residues long. Germline V gene sequence: CDR1 MNHNY, CDR2 SVGAGI (reference sequence). For the CDR3, the DNA is TGTGCCAGCAGCTCTACCGCCCAGGGAGGCTATGGCTACACCTTC. Its translation is CASSSTAQGGYGYTF.

This clone appeared a single time. The chain couples TRBV6-5 to TRBJ1-2; maybe TRBD1 (6 bases). V lost 6 bases, J lost 7 bases, and 18 bases lay in between. CDR3 length equals 14 residues. Germline assignment: CDR1 MNHEY and CDR2 SVGAGI. This CDR3 is CASSSSGHPFGYTF. The CDR3 nucleotides are TGTGCCAGCAGCTCCTCGGGACACCCCTTTGGCTACACCTTC.

The rearrangement uses TRBV27 and TRBJ2-1; 11 bases line up with TRBD2. J gave up 2 bases and V 5 bases, and 17 bases lay outside the gene matches. The CDR3 is made up of 20 amino acids. CDR1 is MNHEY, CDR2 SMNVEV, per germline (reference sequence). The CDR3 is CASSPRPPSGGPTAYNEQFF. Written as DNA, the CDR3 is TGTGCCAGCAGTCCTAGGCCCCCTAGCGGGGGGCCGACAGCCTACAATGAGCAGTTCTTC.

The rearrangement joins TRBV5-1 to TRBJ2-7; tentatively, D is TRBD2 (6 bases). V lost 4 bases and J lost 3, with 17 bases in between. The germline V gene encodes CDR1 SGHRS and CDR2 YFSETQ. The CDR3 is made up of 15 amino acids. CDR3 in DNA: TGCGCCAGCAGCGGAGGGGATGGGCGGGGCTACGAGCAGTACTTC. Translation gives CASSGGDGRGYEQYF.

The rearrangement uses TRBV28 and TRBJ1-2; 7 positions agree with TRBD1. This CDR3 is 15 amino acids long. V gave up 4 bases and J gave up 8 bases; unmatched junction bases: 13. Per germline, CDR1 MDHEN and CDR2 SYDVKM. CDR3 nucleotide sequence: TGTGCCAGCAGTTCCCAGCATGGGAGGGGGCTGGGCTACACCTTC. This encodes CASSSQHGRGLGYTF.